Following are 29 T cell receptor beta chains from one sample sequenced in a study of untreated major depressive disorder. Study-wide results and limits: TRBV05-01 (Vbeta 5.1) usage was higher in CD4+ T cells of depressed patients than controls.

Antigens for these TCRs are unknown. The table came from immunoSEQ multiplex PCR; TCRdb's copy has only in-frame clones and leaves some out. The sample holds some 25,000 clones; about 89% are singletons and the top ten take 0.55% to 0.9%. The sequencing input was CD4+ T cells from PBMCs. The origin of the receptors is a woman aged 25 to 39 with major depressive disorder.

The chain combines TRBV19 with TRBJ2-7; D possibly uses TRBD1 or TRBD2 (6 bases each). Germline CDR1 LNHDA, CDR2 SQIVND (reference sequence). CDR3 length: 11 amino acids. Trimming took off 8 bases at V and 6 bases at J, with 11 bases between the two ends. CDR3 bases: TGTGCCAGTCAGGGGAGGTCCGAGCAGTACTTC. This codes for CASQGRSEQYF.

The rearrangement links TRBV4-3 to TRBJ1-1; D perhaps matches TRBD1 (5 bases). Germline V gene sequence: CDR1 LGHNA, CDR2 YSLEER. V lost 3 bases and J 1 base, leaving 18 bases between the germline ends. The CDR3 sequence is 17 residues long. This CDR3 is CASSQAPYKQENTEAFF. The CDR3 DNA reads as TGCGCCAGCAGCCAGGCACCTTATAAACAGGAGAACACTGAAGCTTTCTTT.

The CDR3: CASGQGARETQYF. In nucleotides, the CDR3 is TGCGCCAGTGGTCAGGGGGCTCGAGAGACCCAGTACTTC. This chain connects TRBV5-1 to TRBJ2-5; 8 positions match TRBD1. The CDR3 loop spans 13 amino acids. Germline V lookup: CDR1 SGHRS, CDR2 YFSETQ. V dropped 8 bases and J dropped 4; count of bases not matched to a gene: 7.

V and J are TRBV2 and TRBJ1-6; 7 nucleotides line up with TRBD1. V lost 6 bases and J lost 9; bases outside the gene matches: 8. CDR3 length: 14 amino acids. CDR1 and CDR2 (germline): SNHLY, FYNNEI. The CDR3 spells CASSLQGFVSPLHF. The CDR3 region has the DNA TGTGCCAGCAGCTTACAGGGGTTTGTTTCACCCCTCCACTTT.

This clone was observed once. This chain joins TRBV6-6 and TRBJ1-2; perhaps TRBD1 as D (5 bases). CDR1 is MNHNY, CDR2 SVGAGI, per germline (reference sequence). Trimming shortened V by 3 bases and J by 0 bases, and 11 bases separated the two germline ends. The CDR3 extends over 15 amino acids. This chain's CDR3 is CASSYLGQANYGYTF. As DNA, the CDR3 is TGTGCCAGCAGTTATCTGGGGCAAGCTAACTATGGCTACACCTTC.

This clone has just a few counts. CDR3 DNA sequence: TGTGCCATCAGGAAACAGGGGGCGGGAGATACGCAGTATTTT. Amino acid sequence: CAIRKQGAGDTQYF. The chain recombines TRBV10-3 with TRBJ2-3; 9 nucleotides match TRBD1. CDR1 and CDR2 (germline): ENHRY, SYGVKD. The V and J ends lost 6 bases and 5 bases, in that order; junction bases with no gene match: 6. CDR3 length: 14 residues.

V gene TRBV7-2 combines with J gene TRBJ2-7, with 11 bases aligning to TRBD1. V lost 6 bases and J lost 6; bases outside the gene matches: 7. Germline CDR1 is SGHTA and CDR2 is FQGNSA. This CDR3 spans 14 amino acids. CDR3 DNA sequence: TGTGCCAGCAGGACCGGGACAGGGGGACCCGAGCAGTACTTC. Translating it yields CASRTGTGGPEQYF.

A single count supports this clone. CDR3 nucleotide sequence: TGCGCCAGCAGCGCCGATAATTCACCCCTCCACTTT. Protein product: CASSADNSPLHF. The chain has TRBV5-1 and TRBJ1-6; no definite D call. CDR1 is SGHRS, CDR2 YFSETQ, per germline. The CDR3 length is 12 residues. With 4 bases removed from V and 5 bases from J, the gap between germline ends came to 4 bases.

This chain joins TRBV6-1 and TRBJ2-7; TRBD2 agrees at 11 bases. Losses at the gene ends were 8 bases for V and 3 bases for J; bases not matched to a gene: 6. CDR3 length equals 14 residues. Germline V CDR1 and CDR2: MNHNS, SASEGT. CDR3 in amino acids: CASVASGRSYEQYF. The CDR3 nucleotides read TGTGCCAGCGTCGCTAGCGGGAGGAGCTACGAGCAGTACTTC.

The genes are TRBV2 and TRBJ2-2; perhaps D is TRBD1 or TRBD2 (5 bases each). This CDR3 region has 15 residues. Trimming pared 6 bases from V and 7 bases from J, leaving 18 bases between. Germline lookup yields CDR1 SNHLY and CDR2 FYNNEI. CDR3 coding DNA: TGTGCCAGCAGGGGGACCGAGGGAAGGTACGGGGAGCTGTTTTTT. This gives the protein CASRGTEGRYGELFF.

The chain couples TRBV4-2 to TRBJ2-1; 8 bases match TRBD2. The CDR3 totals 17 residues. V lost 0 bases and J lost 4; bases outside the gene matches: 8. CDR1 is LGHNA and CDR2 is YNFKEQ in the germline V gene. The chain's CDR3 is CASSQDGAGGGYNEQFF. Written as DNA, the CDR3 is TGTGCCAGCAGCCAAGATGGTGCGGGGGGAGGTTACAATGAGCAGTTCTTC.

The chain has TRBV18 and TRBJ1-1; 9 nucleotides agree with TRBD1. Germline values: CDR1 KGHSH, CDR2 LQKENI. This CDR3 spans 15 amino acids. Unmatched junction bases numbered 8, after V lost 6 bases and J lost 3 bases. The CDR3 loop is CASSPGTGRHTEAFF. CDR3 bases: TGTGCCAGCTCGCCCGGGACAGGGCGTCACACTGAAGCTTTCTTT. Complete variable domain (other parts from reference TRBV18 and TRBJ1-1): NAGVMQNPRHLVRRRGQEARLRCSPMKGHSHVYWYRQLPEEGLKFMVYLQKENIIDESGMPKERFSAEFPKEGPSILRIQQVVRGDSAAYFCASSPGTGRHTEAFFGQGTRLTVV.

This clone was found once. The rearrangement links TRBV5-1 to TRBJ2-1, with 12 bases fitting TRBD2. Germline V CDR1 and CDR2: SGHRS, YFSETQ. V gave up 3 bases and J gave up 4 bases; unmatched junction bases: 2. This CDR3 is built from 15 residues. The CDR3 coding sequence is TGCGCCAGCAGCTCTGGACTAGCGGGATACAATGAGCAGTTCTTC. It is translated as CASSSGLAGYNEQFF.

The count of this clone is one. The chain is built from TRBV2 and TRBJ1-5; D perhaps matches TRBD1 (5 bases). V shed 2 bases and J shed 3 bases, with 8 bases lying between them. This CDR3 spans 14 amino acids. Germline loops: CDR1 SNHLY, CDR2 FYNNEI. The CDR3 here is CASSEQGINQPQHF. CDR3 coding DNA: TGTGCCAGCAGTGAACAGGGTATCAATCAGCCCCAGCATTTT.

The V call is TRBV19, the J call TRBJ2-4, with TRBD2 matching 9 bases. The CDR3 totals 14 residues. With 7 bases clipped from V and 4 bases from J, the junction kept 5 bases outside the gene matches. Germline assignment: CDR1 LNHDA and CDR2 SQIVND (reference sequence). In DNA, the CDR3 is TGTGCCAGTACCCCAGCGGGAGGAAAAAACATTCAGTACTTC. Translation gives CASTPAGGKNIQYF.

The genes are TRBV7-5 and TRBJ2-1. TRBV7-5 is noted as a pseudogene. This CDR3 spans 19 amino acids. The DNA of the CDR3 is TGTGCCAGAAGCTTAGATGGCCGAGGGGGGCGGAGGTCCTACAATGAGCAGTTCTTC. Its translation: CARSLDGRGGRRSYNEQFF.

The V and J genes are TRBV4-3 and TRBJ1-1; TRBD1 agrees at 8 bases. V trimming: 0 bases; J trimming: 0 bases; junction bases outside the gene matches: 6. Germline-derived CDR1 and CDR2 are LGHNA and YSLEER. The CDR3 runs 17 residues. Here the CDR3 DNA reads TGCGCCAGCAGCCAAGATGGGACAGGTTTTATGAACACTGAAGCTTTCTTT. This gives the protein CASSQDGTGFMNTEAFF.

V and J are TRBV28 and TRBJ2-7, with D perhaps matching TRBD1 (5 bases). Trimming cost V 5 bases and J 0 bases, with 20 bases left between them. The CDR3 is 17 residues long. The V gene's germline CDR1 is MDHEN and CDR2 SYDVKM. The CDR3: CASSPPSMGPSSYEQYF. CDR3 DNA sequence: TGTGCCAGCAGTCCCCCTTCCATGGGGCCGAGCTCCTACGAGCAGTACTTC.

V and J are TRBV18 and TRBJ2-7; D gene uncertain. The CDR3 covers 12 residues. Trimming shortened V by 4 bases and J by 2 bases, and 6 bases separated the two germline ends. In germline, CDR1 is KGHSH, CDR2 LQKENI. The CDR3 reads CASSQQPYEQYF. CDR3 nucleotide sequence: TGTGCCAGCTCACAGCAGCCCTACGAGCAGTACTTC.

The gene calls are TRBV28 and TRBJ2-7; D is perhaps TRBD1 (6 bases). Trimming stripped 6 bases from V and 3 bases from J, with 15 bases between. In germline, CDR1 is MDHEN, CDR2 SYDVKM. This CDR3 spans 14 amino acids. The chain's CDR3 is CASRAGDLYYEQYF. CDR3 bases: TGTGCCAGCAGAGCAGGGGACCTCTACTACGAGCAGTACTTC.

The chain combines TRBV29-1 with TRBJ1-2; 7 positions agree with TRBD1. V dropped 2 bases and J dropped 5; count of bases not matched to a gene: 11. The germline gives CDR1 SQVTM, CDR2 ANQGSEA. CDR3 size: 15 residues. The CDR3: CSVENRGMLRYGYTF. The CDR3 coding sequence is TGCAGCGTTGAAAACAGGGGAATGTTAAGATATGGCTACACCTTC.

This clone was found once. The chain links TRBV7-9 to TRBJ1-2; D unresolved. V lost 6 bases and J 3 bases, leaving 8 bases between the germline ends. The CDR3 runs to 12 residues. Germline CDR1 reads SEHNR; CDR2 reads FQNEAQ (reference sequence). The DNA of the CDR3 is TGTGCCAGCAGTTTGACCGACTATGGCTACACCTTC. It is translated as CASSLTDYGYTF.

The chain has TRBV7-8 and TRBJ2-7; possibly TRBD1 or TRBD2 for D (5 bases each). CDR3 length: 16 amino acids. CDR1 and CDR2 (germline): SGHVS, FQNEAQ. V was cut by 2 bases and J by 0 bases, with 14 bases left in between. As DNA, the CDR3 is TGTGCCAGCAGCTTACTTGTCCCAGGGAGCTCCTACGAGCAGTACTTC. Residues: CASSLLVPGSSYEQYF.

J is TRBJ2-3 and V is TRBV7-8, with 8 nucleotides matching TRBD1. The germline gives CDR1 SGHVS, CDR2 FQNEAQ. This CDR3 region has 16 residues. V lost 5 bases, J lost 3 bases, and 10 bases stayed unmatched. The CDR3 loop reads CASSPGQGAETDTQYF. In DNA form, the CDR3 reads TGTGCCAGCAGCCCGGGGCAGGGGGCGGAAACAGATACGCAGTATTTT.

The CDR3 spells CATYVERVRGTDTQYF. In DNA form, the CDR3 reads TGTGCCACCTACGTCGAAAGAGTACGAGGCACAGATACGCAGTATTTT. The J gene is TRBJ2-3, the V gene TRBV5-8; D gene uncertain. Germline CDR1 SGHTS, CDR2 YDEGEE. The V and J ends lost 9 bases and 1 base respectively, with 21 bases between them. The CDR3 extends over 16 amino acids.

V gene TRBV4-2 combines with J gene TRBJ1-5; no definite D call. The CDR3 length is 15 residues. V lost 4 bases to trimming and J lost 0 bases, with 10 bases between them. CDR1 is LGHNA and CDR2 is YNFKEQ in the germline V gene. The CDR3 DNA sequence: TGTGCCAGCAGCCCCCACGCCGGTAGCAATCAGCCCCAGCATTTT. It encodes CASSPHAGSNQPQHF.

The chain carries TRBV28 and TRBJ2-1; D gene ambiguous. V was pared by 2 bases and J by 6 bases, with 8 bases between. CDR1 MDHEN and CDR2 SYDVKM come from the germline V gene. The CDR3 contains 13 residues. The DNA of the CDR3 is TGTGCCAGCAGTTTACGGCTATCCAATGAGCAGTTCTTC. Its translation: CASSLRLSNEQFF.

This chain links TRBV10-3 with TRBJ2-2, with D possibly being TRBD1 or TRBD2 (6 bases each). There are 20 residues in the CDR3. Germline loops: CDR1 ENHRY, CDR2 SYGVKD. V was shortened by 5 bases and J by 6 bases, with 31 bases between the two germline ends. The CDR3 loop is CAISPLTVTDLRRGSGELFF. CDR3 DNA: TGTGCCATCAGTCCGTTGACAGTTACGGACCTGCGGAGGGGGTCCGGGGAGCTGTTTTTT.

V gene TRBV29-1 combines with J gene TRBJ1-3; D not certain. The V gene lost 4 bases and the J gene lost 4 bases, with 5 bases spanning the gap. There are 11 residues in the CDR3. Germline assignment: CDR1 SQVTM and CDR2 ANQGSEA. Here the CDR3 reads CSVGEGNTIYF. CDR3 nucleotide sequence: TGCAGCGTTGGGGAAGGAAACACCATATATTTT.